These 3 T cell receptor beta chains were all obtained from the same sample, sequenced in a study of blood T cell repertoires in COVID-19. Data came from immunoSEQ multiplex PCR; TCRdb stores just in-frame clones and leaves some out. This repertoire shows roughly 460,000 clones, about 90% found once; its top ten account for around 0.92%. Sequences were obtained from peripheral blood. These receptors were obtained from a young man with COVID-19, enrolled during active disease.

The gene calls are TRBV5-8 and TRBJ2-1; D is possibly TRBD2 (6 bases). CDR1 and CDR2 (germline): SGHTS, YDEGEE. V lost 1 base, J lost 6 bases, and 11 bases lay in between. CDR3 length equals 14 residues. As DNA, the CDR3 is TGTGCCAGCAGCTTGCGGGACTCGAGCAATGAGCAGTTCTTC. Translation gives CASSLRDSSNEQFF.

This clone was observed a few times. The V gene is TRBV15, the J gene TRBJ2-3; the match to TRBD2 covers 11 bases. CDR1 is LNHNV and CDR2 is YYDKDF in the germline V gene (reference sequence). After removal of 0 bases from V and 4 bases from J, the junction contained 0 bases not matched to a gene. The length of the CDR3 is 15 residues. The CDR3 is CATSRDSGGADTQYF. DNA for the CDR3: TGTGCCACCAGCAGAGATAGCGGGGGGGCAGATACGCAGTATTTT. Drawing the rest from reference TRBV15 and TRBJ2-3, the complete variable domain is DAMVIQNPRYQVTQFGKPVTLSCSQTLNHNVMYWYQQKSSQAPKLLFHYYDKDFNNEADTPDNFQSRRPNTSFCFLDIRSPGLGDTAMYLCATSRDSGGADTQYFGPGTRLTVL.

The J gene is TRBJ2-7, the V gene TRBV11-3; maybe TRBD2 (5 bases). Trimming removed 8 bases from V and 4 bases from J, with 6 bases in between. The CDR3 length is 10 residues. Germline CDR1 and CDR2: SGHNT and YENEEA. The CDR3 loop is CASGGYEQYF. In DNA form, the CDR3 reads TGTGCCAGCGGAGGATACGAGCAGTACTTC.